The 18 T cell receptor beta chains presented below share a single source sample, sequenced in a study of human T cells and chemical hapten exposure. Noted time point: patch test 2, 6 weeks after DPC sensitization. As to treatment: therapeutic diphenylcyclopropenone sensitization with weekly scalp DPC. TCRdb redid the calling of the RACE reads with MiXCR, one entry per CDR3 protein. Of hundreds of thousands of distinct CDR3 sequences listed, about 6% are singletons. The source material was whole blood, sampled in connection with sensitization to the hapten diphenylcyclopropenone (DPC). All receptors come from a woman under 30 with alopecia areata. Some clones in this sample may be carry-over from other donors' samples.

The chain couples TRBV20-1 to TRBJ2-6; D remains ambiguous. There are 16 residues in the CDR3. In germline, CDR1 is DFQATT, CDR2 SNEGSKA (reference sequence). V lost 5 bases, J lost 0 bases, and 14 bases lay in between. CDR3 residues: CSAPTRYSSGANVLTF. CDR3 nucleotide sequence: TGCAGTGCTCCGACACGCTATAGCTCTGGGGCCAACGTCCTGACTTTC.

This chain links TRBV7-3 with TRBJ2-5; 7 nucleotides agree with TRBD1. CDR3 length equals 15 residues. CDR1 and CDR2 from the germline V gene are SGHTA and FQGTGA. With 8 bases clipped from V and 3 bases from J, the junction kept 12 bases outside the gene matches. CDR3: CASGPNHGTEETQYF. CDR3 bases: TGTGCCAGCGGCCCGAACCACGGGACAGAAGAGACCCAGTACTTC.

The chain employs TRBV11-3 and TRBJ2-3; a possible D gene is TRBD2 (5 bases). From germline, CDR1 is SGHNT and CDR2 YENEEA. The ends were cut back, 0 bases at V and 4 bases at J, with 8 bases in the middle. The CDR3 has 14 residues. This CDR3 is CASSLESGADTQYF. For the CDR3, the DNA is TGTGCCAGCAGCTTAGAGTCCGGGGCAGATACGCAGTATTTT. Based on the CDR3 plus reference TRBV11-3 and TRBJ2-3, the full variable domain is EAGVVQSPRYKIIEKKQPVAFWCNPISGHNTLYWYLQNLGQGPELLIRYENEEAVDDSQLPKDRFSAERLKGVDSTLKIQPAELGDSAVYLCASSLESGADTQYFGPGTRLTVL.

The rearrangement uses TRBV6-2 or TRBV6-3 and TRBJ1-1, with D perhaps matching TRBD1 (6 bases). V was trimmed by 7 bases and J by 5 bases, leaving 17 bases between them. In germline, CDR1 is MNHEY, CDR2 SVGEGT. The CDR3 is 14 amino acids. The DNA for the CDR3 is TGTGCCAGCACATACCTGATGAGGGGGACTGAAGCTTTCTTT. Protein product: CASTYLMRGTEAFF.

This clonotype was counted ten times or more. V usage is TRBV11-2 and J usage is TRBJ1-4; D unresolved. Germline loops: CDR1 SGHAT, CDR2 FQNNGV. With 5 bases removed from V and 5 bases from J, the gap between germline ends came to 12 bases. The CDR3 has 14 amino acids. CDR3 coding DNA: TGTGCCAGCAGCCGCGGCAACTCCAATGAAAAACTGTTTTTT. Protein: CASSRGNSNEKLFF.

There are a few counts of this clonotype. V is TRBV5-1 and J is TRBJ1-4; D gene ambiguous. V lost 0 bases and J lost 7, with 13 bases in between. The CDR3 consists of 15 residues. CDR1 is SGHRS, CDR2 YFSETQ, per germline. The CDR3 DNA follows: TGCGCCAGCAGCTTGGTTGGCGAGCCCGGTGAAAAACTGTTTTTT. Its translation is CASSLVGEPGEKLFF.

This clonotype came up many times. The chain has TRBV7-3 and TRBJ1-5; D remains ambiguous. The V end lost 0 bases, the J end lost 0 bases, and 12 bases lay between the germline ends. There are 17 residues in the CDR3. Germline loops: CDR1 SGHTA, CDR2 FQGTGA. DNA for the CDR3: TGTGCCAGCAGCTTAACGGCCGCGGGCTATAGCAATCAGCCCCAGCATTTT. Protein: CASSLTAAGYSNQPQHF.

The chain recombines TRBV27 with TRBJ1-6; TRBD1 matches at 9 bases. The CDR3 spans 19 residues. V dropped 4 bases and J dropped 9; count of bases not matched to a gene: 19. Germline assignment: CDR1 MNHEY and CDR2 SMNVEV (reference sequence). The CDR3 here is CASSYLPPGQGFGGSPLHF. The CDR3 nucleotides are TGTGCCAGCAGTTACCTACCGCCGGGACAGGGCTTTGGCGGTTCACCCCTCCACTTT.

In DNA, the CDR3 is TGTGCCAGCAGTCTCAGGGGGGACAGTGAAGCTTTCTTT. Protein product: CASSLRGDSEAFF. V usage is TRBV6-6 and J usage is TRBJ1-1; 7 bases fit TRBD1. J gave up 7 bases and V 5 bases, and 7 bases lay outside the gene matches. In germline, CDR1 is MNHNY, CDR2 SVGAGI (reference sequence). The CDR3 spans 13 residues.

The genes are TRBV6-2 or TRBV6-3 and TRBJ2-2, with D perhaps being TRBD1 or TRBD2 (5 bases each). Looked up from germline, CDR1 is MNHEY and CDR2 is SVGEGT. Trimming took 8 bases from V and 4 from J, leaving 14 bases between them. This CDR3 spans 14 amino acids. The CDR3 reads CASSFRDPTGELFF. The CDR3 region has the DNA TGTGCCAGCTCCTTCCGGGACCCCACCGGGGAGCTGTTTTTT.

There are many counts of this clonotype. The chain employs TRBV6-1 and TRBJ1-6, with D unresolved. This CDR3 has 11 amino acids. Between the trimmed V and J ends, which lost 6 bases and 6 bases, there was a span of 3 bases. The germline gives CDR1 MNHNS, CDR2 SASEGT. The CDR3 DNA reads as TGTGCCAGCAGAAGTAATTCACCCCTCCACTTT. Translated: CASRSNSPLHF.

This clonotype was found many times. The chain recombines TRBV3-1 with TRBJ1-1; maybe TRBD1 (5 bases). The CDR3 consists of 20 residues. Trimming shortened V by 1 base and J by 1 base, and 25 bases separated the two germline ends. Germline V gives CDR1 LGHDT, CDR2 YNNKEL (reference sequence). CDR3 DNA sequence: TGTGCCAGCAGCCAAGTCCTATATCGACAGCAACTCCTCCCGAACACTGAAGCTTTCTTT. Translated: CASSQVLYRQQLLPNTEAFF.

The chain links TRBV2 to TRBJ1-6; D ambiguous. The V end was cut by 5 bases, the J end by 12 bases, with 11 bases between. Per germline, CDR1 SNHLY and CDR2 FYNNEI. The CDR3 consists of 12 residues. CDR3 sequence: CASSRDWEPLHF. The DNA for the CDR3 is TGTGCCAGCAGTCGTGACTGGGAACCCCTCCACTTT.

This clonotype has a handful of counts. J is TRBJ2-5 and V is TRBV12-3 or TRBV12-4, with 12 bases fitting TRBD2. V gave up 6 bases and J gave up 5 bases; unmatched junction bases: 13. The CDR3 loop spans 17 amino acids. The DNA of the CDR3 is TGTGCCAGCAGCTCGGATTATCGGACTAGCGGGGTGGAGACCCAGTACTTC. Translating it yields CASSSDYRTSGVETQYF.

The V gene is TRBV7-2, the J gene TRBJ1-5; the D gene is possibly TRBD1 (5 bases). The length of the CDR3 is 15 residues. V lost 1 base and J lost 0, with 7 bases in between. The V gene's germline CDR1 is SGHTA and CDR2 FQGNSA. DNA of the CDR3: TGTGCCAGCAGCTTAGTGGGGCCTAGCAATCAGCCCCAGCATTTT. As protein: CASSLVGPSNQPQHF. Complete variable domain (other parts from reference TRBV7-2 and TRBJ1-5): GAGVSQSPSNKVTEKGKDVELRCDPISGHTALYWYRQSLGQGLEFLIYFQGNSAPDKSGLPSDRFSAERTGGSVSTLTIQRTQQEDSAVYLCASSLVGPSNQPQHFGDGTRLSIL.

This clonotype was counted ten times or more. The chain couples TRBV12-3 or TRBV12-4 to TRBJ2-3; 7 positions agree with TRBD1. The trim removed 5 bases at V and 0 bases at J, leaving 5 bases unmatched. The CDR3 has 15 amino acids. This CDR3 is CASSQDRASTDTQYF. Written as DNA, the CDR3 is TGTGCCAGCAGTCAAGACAGGGCGAGCACAGATACGCAGTATTTT.

This chain uses TRBV18 with TRBJ2-3; 9 nucleotides line up with TRBD2. The CDR3 spans 16 residues. Germline CDR1 reads KGHSH; CDR2 reads LQKENI. V shed 3 bases and J 4 bases; nucleotides not matched to a gene: 8. The CDR3 nucleotides read TGTGCCAGCTCACCTGGCGGGGGGGCCGGGGCAGATACGCAGTATTTT. Protein product: CASSPGGGAGADTQYF.

This clonotype was seen only a few times. The V call is TRBV27, the J call TRBJ1-2; D unresolved. This CDR3 has 13 residues. Germline assignment: CDR1 MNHEY and CDR2 SMNVEV (reference sequence). The V and J ends lost 0 bases and 8 bases respectively, with 10 bases between them. The CDR3 region has the DNA TGTGCCAGCAGTTTATCGCTCCTAGAGGGCTACACCTTC. Translated, it gives CASSLSLLEGYTF.